Below are 24 T cell receptor beta chains sequenced from a single sample in a study of CD8+ T cells in alopecia areata. RNA, once extracted, was reverse transcribed into cDNA for use as the sequencing template. The assay was immunoSEQ multiplex PCR, and TCRdb's table has in-frame clones only and misses some. The sample records tens of thousands of clones, approximately 64% being singletons. The sequenced sample was CD8+ T cells sorted from blood, obtained at week 0. All receptors derive from a human donor with alopecia areata.

This clone is a singleton in its sample. The J gene is TRBJ2-2, the V gene TRBV4-1; D is ambiguous. Germline V CDR1 and CDR2: MGHRA, YSYEKL. The CDR3 extends over 14 amino acids. Between the trimmed V and J ends, which lost 4 bases and 4 bases, there was a span of 10 bases. CDR3 in amino acids: CASSPRASTGELFF. In nucleotides, the CDR3 is TGCGCCAGCAGCCCCCGGGCCTCCACCGGGGAGCTGTTTTTT.

This clone has a handful of counts. This chain uses TRBV29-1 with TRBJ2-2; possible D gene TRBD2, 5 bases. V lost 7 bases to trimming and J lost 0 bases, with 9 bases between them. The CDR3 contains 13 residues. Germline values: CDR1 SQVTM, CDR2 ANQGSEA. The CDR3 DNA reads TGCAGCGGGAGGACCGCGAACACCGGGGAGCTGTTTTTT. Residues: CSGRTANTGELFF.

J is TRBJ2-7 and V is TRBV11-2; the D is unclear. The CDR3 runs 13 residues. The germline gives CDR1 SGHAT, CDR2 FQNNGV. Between the trimmed V and J ends, which lost 1 base and 0 bases, there was a span of 4 bases. The CDR3 reads CASSLGSSYEQYF. The CDR3 DNA reads TGTGCCAGCAGCTTAGGAAGCTCCTACGAGCAGTACTTC.

In its sample, this clone was seen once. The V and J genes are TRBV5-6 and TRBJ2-1; possibly TRBD2 for D (7 bases). The CDR3 covers 17 residues. Germline V gene data show CDR1 as SGHDT and CDR2 as YYEEEE. The ends were cut back, 3 bases at V and 6 bases at J, with 22 bases in the middle. CDR3 protein: CASSWGASGDLRNEQFF. For the CDR3, the DNA is TGTGCCAGCAGCTGGGGGGCGAGCGGGGACCTGCGCAATGAGCAGTTCTTC.

This chain joins TRBV4-1 and TRBJ2-7, with D possibly being TRBD1 (5 bases). The CDR3 loop spans 16 amino acids. Per germline, CDR1 MGHRA and CDR2 YSYEKL. Between the trimmed V and J ends, which lost 0 bases and 0 bases, there was a span of 12 bases. CDR3 region: CASSQDSQASSYEQYF. The CDR3, as DNA: TGCGCCAGCAGCCAAGATTCACAGGCGAGCTCCTACGAGCAGTACTTC.

The rearrangement links TRBV7-9 to TRBJ2-5; D possibly matches TRBD1 or TRBD2 (5 bases each). V lost 5 bases and J 1 base, leaving 17 bases between the germline ends. The CDR3 is 16 residues long. Per the germline V gene, CDR1 is SEHNR and CDR2 is FQNEAQ (reference sequence). In DNA, the CDR3 is TGTGCCAGCAGCCCAAGGGACCTCATTTCCCAAGAGACCCAGTACTTC. It encodes CASSPRDLISQETQYF.

V is TRBV5-1 and J is TRBJ2-5, with 8 bases aligning to TRBD2. Germline CDR1 is SGHRS and CDR2 is YFSETQ. The CDR3 runs to 15 residues. V lost 0 bases, J lost 5 bases, and 6 bases stayed unmatched. The CDR3 loop is CASSLALAVGETQYF. The CDR3 DNA is TGCGCCAGCAGCTTGGCACTAGCGGTAGGGGAGACCCAGTACTTC.

V and J are TRBV5-1 and TRBJ2-1, with D hard to call. Germline V gene sequence: CDR1 SGHRS, CDR2 YFSETQ. The CDR3 loop spans 15 amino acids. V was clipped by 2 bases and J by 0 bases, with 9 bases between them. The CDR3 sequence: CASSFGWGSYNEQFF. The CDR3 bases are TGCGCCAGCAGCTTCGGTTGGGGCTCCTACAATGAGCAGTTCTTC.

The chain couples TRBV27 to TRBJ2-1; TRBD2 might be the D (5 bases). Germline V gives CDR1 MNHEY, CDR2 SMNVEV (reference sequence). The CDR3 is made up of 14 amino acids. Trimming left V 7 bases short and J 0 bases short, with 10 bases between. The CDR3 sequence is CASNLGSSYNEQFF. CDR3 DNA: TGTGCCAGCAATTTGGGGAGCTCCTACAATGAGCAGTTCTTC.

This clone was detected ten times or more. J is TRBJ1-1 and V is TRBV6-6; D not certain. The V and J ends lost 4 bases and 4 bases respectively, with 13 bases between them. This CDR3 comprises 14 residues. Germline loops: CDR1 MNHNY, CDR2 SVGAGI (reference sequence). This CDR3 is CASSSHVPGTEAFF. The CDR3 DNA reads TGTGCCAGCAGTTCCCATGTTCCGGGCACTGAAGCTTTCTTT.

As concerns this clone: Other DNA sequences in this specimen translate into the identical CDR3. This chain connects TRBV4-1 to TRBJ2-1; D tentatively fits TRBD1 or TRBD2 (5 bases each). Germline lookup yields CDR1 MGHRA and CDR2 YSYEKL. V was clipped by 4 bases and J by 7 bases, with 8 bases between them. There are 12 residues in the CDR3. CDR3 region: CASSPWGNEQFF. CDR3 DNA sequence: TGCGCCAGCAGCCCCTGGGGGAATGAGCAGTTCTTC.

The rearrangement uses TRBV6-5 and TRBJ2-7; no definite D call. Germline loops: CDR1 MNHEY, CDR2 SVGAGI. The germline V and J ends were trimmed by 3 bases and 0 bases, with 9 bases remaining between them. The CDR3 sequence is 14 residues long. For the CDR3, the DNA is TGTGCCAGCAGTTATCTGCAGAGCTCCTACGAGCAGTACTTC. Translation: CASSYLQSSYEQYF.

This clone was recorded a few times. This chain links TRBV7-9 with TRBJ2-7; no clear D gene. Per the germline V gene, CDR1 is SEHNR and CDR2 is FQNEAQ (reference sequence). The CDR3 totals 14 residues. V shed 3 bases and J shed 4 bases, with 13 bases lying between them. CDR3 coding DNA: TGTGCCAGCAGCTTTTCAACGAGTTGGTACGAGCAGTACTTC. It is translated as CASSFSTSWYEQYF.

This clone was counted only a few times. A read error may account for a junction end that differs from germline. The V gene is TRBV10-3, the J gene TRBJ2-1, with 9 bases lining up with TRBD1. The CDR3 extends over 13 amino acids. Germline CDR1 reads ENHRY; CDR2 reads SYGVKD. Written as DNA, the CDR3 is TGTGCCAGCAGTGACTCGGACAGGGGTGAGCAGTTCTTC. This encodes CASSDSDRGEQFF.

The rearrangement joins TRBV4-3 to TRBJ2-2; no clear D gene. Germline-derived CDR1 and CDR2 are LGHNA and YSLEER. CDR3 length: 16 amino acids. The V end was cut by 0 bases, the J end by 5 bases, with 13 bases between. Written as DNA, the CDR3 is TGCGCCAGCAGCCAAGATTGGGCAGACCGGACCGGGGAGCTGTTTTTT. Its translation: CASSQDWADRTGELFF.

This clone was seen only once. This chain links TRBV27 with TRBJ2-3; D possibly matches TRBD1 or TRBD2 (5 bases each). The CDR3 has 16 amino acids. Germline CDR1 and CDR2: MNHEY and SMNVEV (reference sequence). Trimming pared 6 bases from V and 2 bases from J, leaving 18 bases between. CDR3 nucleotide sequence: TGTGCCAGCAGCAAGATAGGGGACGGCTTCACAGATACGCAGTATTTT. This gives the protein CASSKIGDGFTDTQYF.

This clone was seen only a few times. The V and J genes are TRBV29-1 and TRBJ2-3; D not certain. Looked up from germline, CDR1 is SQVTM and CDR2 is ANQGSEA. The CDR3 has 8 amino acids. Trimming stripped 2 bases from V and 13 bases from J, with 4 bases between. CDR3 coding DNA: TGCAGCGTTGAAATGAAGTATTTT. This encodes CSVEMKYF.

The chain recombines TRBV7-9 with TRBJ2-1; 9 bases line up with TRBD2. J was trimmed by 7 bases and V by 0 bases; bases with no gene match: 7. The CDR3 spans 16 residues. From germline, CDR1 is SEHNR and CDR2 FQNEAQ (reference sequence). CDR3 DNA: TGTGCCAGCAGCTTAGCGTTGGGACTAGCAGGGAATGAGCAGTTCTTC. As protein: CASSLALGLAGNEQFF.

The chain carries TRBV4-2 and TRBJ1-2; D ambiguous. Trimming shortened V by 4 bases and J by 0 bases, and 12 bases separated the two germline ends. Germline assignment: CDR1 LGHNA and CDR2 YNFKEQ. This CDR3 has 15 residues. CDR3 in DNA: TGTGCCAGCAGCCCATATCAGGATCCTAACTATGGCTACACCTTC. As protein: CASSPYQDPNYGYTF.

The rearrangement joins TRBV5-1 to TRBJ2-5; D perhaps matches TRBD2 (6 bases). The CDR3 is 14 residues long. Germline V CDR1 and CDR2: SGHRS, YFSETQ. Trimming shortened V by 4 bases and J by 5 bases, and 15 bases separated the two germline ends. In DNA form, the CDR3 reads TGCGCCAGCAGCGTAGGGGACTGGGAGGAGACCCAGTACTTC. Its protein product is CASSVGDWEETQYF. Full variable domain (outside the CDR3, taken from reference TRBV5-1 and TRBJ2-5): KAGVTQTPRYLIKTRGQQVTLSCSPISGHRSVSWYQQTPGQGLQFLFEYFSETQRNKGNFPGRFSGRQFSNSRSEMNVSTLELGDSALYLCASSVGDWEETQYFGPGTRLLVL.

This clone was seen only a few times. The rearrangement joins TRBV13 to TRBJ1-2; the D gene is possibly TRBD1 (5 bases). The V and J ends lost 1 base and 8 bases respectively, with 14 bases between them. Germline V lookup: CDR1 PRHDT, CDR2 FYEKMQ (reference sequence). CDR3 length: 14 amino acids. In nucleotides, the CDR3 is TGTGCCAGCAGCTTAGAAGGGGTTCTGGAGGGCTACACCTTC. It encodes CASSLEGVLEGYTF.

The rearrangement links TRBV5-1 to TRBJ1-1; 7 bases line up with TRBD1. The CDR3 covers 16 residues. Trimming cost V 4 bases and J 3 bases; bases outside gene matches: 12. The V gene's germline CDR1 is SGHRS and CDR2 YFSETQ. The CDR3 nucleotides are TGCGCCAGCAGCGTTATGGGAACAGGGGTTTACACTGAAGCTTTCTTT. It translates to CASSVMGTGVYTEAFF.

The chain combines TRBV5-1 with TRBJ2-7, with D possibly matching TRBD1 (6 bases). V shed 4 bases and J shed 6 bases, with 17 bases lying between them. The CDR3 has 14 residues. CDR1 SGHRS and CDR2 YFSETQ come from the germline V gene. This CDR3 is CASSEHDRFPEQYF. The CDR3 DNA reads TGCGCCAGCAGCGAGCATGACAGGTTTCCCGAGCAGTACTTC.

In DNA, the CDR3 is TGTGCCGCGGGGACAGGTTCGAACGAGCAGTACTTC. It specifies CAAGTGSNEQYF. V usage is TRBV6-1 and J usage is TRBJ2-7; 8 nucleotides agree with TRBD1. The junction had 8 bases not matched to a gene; V was cut back by 11 bases and J by 5 bases. Germline V gene lookup returns CDR1 MNHNS and CDR2 SASEGT. This CDR3 is 12 amino acids long.